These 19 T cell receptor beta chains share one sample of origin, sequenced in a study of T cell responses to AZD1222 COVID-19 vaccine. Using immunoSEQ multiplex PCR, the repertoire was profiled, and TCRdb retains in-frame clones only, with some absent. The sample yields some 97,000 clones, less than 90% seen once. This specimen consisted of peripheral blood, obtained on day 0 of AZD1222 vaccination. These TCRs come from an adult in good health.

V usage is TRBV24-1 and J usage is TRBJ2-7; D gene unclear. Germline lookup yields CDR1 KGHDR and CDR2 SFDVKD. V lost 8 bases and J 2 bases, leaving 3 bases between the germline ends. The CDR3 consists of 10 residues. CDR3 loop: CATNTYEQYF. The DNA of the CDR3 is TGTGCCACCAATACCTACGAGCAGTACTTC.

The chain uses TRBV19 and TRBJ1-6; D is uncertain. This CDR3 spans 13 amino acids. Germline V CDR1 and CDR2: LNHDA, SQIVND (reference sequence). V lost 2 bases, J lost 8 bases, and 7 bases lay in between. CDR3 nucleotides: TGTGCCAGTAGTATACGCTGGGATTCACCCCTCCACTTT. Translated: CASSIRWDSPLHF.

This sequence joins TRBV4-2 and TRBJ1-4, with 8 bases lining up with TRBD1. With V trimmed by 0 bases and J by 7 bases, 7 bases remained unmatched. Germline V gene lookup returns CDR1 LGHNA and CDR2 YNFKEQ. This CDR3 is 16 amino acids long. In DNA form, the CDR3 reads TGTGCCAGCAGCCAAGAAGAAGGGACAGGCGGTGAAAAACTGTTTTTT. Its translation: CASSQEEGTGGEKLFF.

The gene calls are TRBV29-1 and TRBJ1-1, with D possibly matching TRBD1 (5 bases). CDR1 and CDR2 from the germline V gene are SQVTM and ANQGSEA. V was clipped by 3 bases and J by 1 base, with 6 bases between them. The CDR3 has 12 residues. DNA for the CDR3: TGCAGCGTTGAGGGGCAGAACACTGAAGCTTTCTTT. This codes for CSVEGQNTEAFF.

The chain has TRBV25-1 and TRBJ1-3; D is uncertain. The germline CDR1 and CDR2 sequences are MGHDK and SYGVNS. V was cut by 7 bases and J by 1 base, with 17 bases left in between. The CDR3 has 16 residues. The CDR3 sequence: CASTWGFEGSGNTIYF. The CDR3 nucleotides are TGTGCCAGCACTTGGGGTTTTGAAGGGTCTGGAAACACCATATATTTT.

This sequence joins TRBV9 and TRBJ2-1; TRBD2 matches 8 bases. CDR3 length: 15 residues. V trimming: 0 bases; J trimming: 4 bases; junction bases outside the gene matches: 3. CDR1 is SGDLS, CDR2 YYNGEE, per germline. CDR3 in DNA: TGTGCCAGCAGCGTAGGACTAGCGATTTACAATGAGCAGTTCTTC. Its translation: CASSVGLAIYNEQFF.

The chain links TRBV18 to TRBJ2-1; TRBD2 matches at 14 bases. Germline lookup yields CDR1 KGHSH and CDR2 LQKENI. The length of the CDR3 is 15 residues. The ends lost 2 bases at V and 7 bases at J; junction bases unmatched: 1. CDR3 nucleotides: TGTGCCAGCTCACCAGGGACTAGCGGGAGAAATGAGCAGTTCTTC. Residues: CASSPGTSGRNEQFF.

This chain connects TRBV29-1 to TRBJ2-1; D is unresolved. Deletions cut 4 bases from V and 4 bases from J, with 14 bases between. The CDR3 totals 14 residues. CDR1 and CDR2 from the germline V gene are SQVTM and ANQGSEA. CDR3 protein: CSVGEDALYNEQFF. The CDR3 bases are TGCAGCGTTGGAGAGGATGCGCTTTACAATGAGCAGTTCTTC.

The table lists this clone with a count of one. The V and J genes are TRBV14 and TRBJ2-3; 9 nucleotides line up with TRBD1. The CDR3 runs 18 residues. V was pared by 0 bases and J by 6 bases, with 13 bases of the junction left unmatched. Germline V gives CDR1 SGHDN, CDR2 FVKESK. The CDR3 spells CASSQEGDRGDPIDTQYF. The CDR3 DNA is TGTGCCAGCAGCCAAGAGGGAGACAGGGGGGACCCGATCGATACGCAGTATTTT.

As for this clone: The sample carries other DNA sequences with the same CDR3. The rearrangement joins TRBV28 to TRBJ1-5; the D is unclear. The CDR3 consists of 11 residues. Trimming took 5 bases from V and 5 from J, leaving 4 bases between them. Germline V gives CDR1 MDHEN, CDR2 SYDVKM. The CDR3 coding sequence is TGTGCCAGCAGTCGAGATCAGCCCCAGCATTTT. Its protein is CASSRDQPQHF.

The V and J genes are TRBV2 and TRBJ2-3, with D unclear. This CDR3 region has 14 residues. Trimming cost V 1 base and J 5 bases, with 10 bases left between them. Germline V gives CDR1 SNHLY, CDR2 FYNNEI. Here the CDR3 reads CASSEVRTVDTQYF. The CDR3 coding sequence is TGTGCCAGCAGTGAAGTAAGAACCGTAGATACGCAGTATTTT.

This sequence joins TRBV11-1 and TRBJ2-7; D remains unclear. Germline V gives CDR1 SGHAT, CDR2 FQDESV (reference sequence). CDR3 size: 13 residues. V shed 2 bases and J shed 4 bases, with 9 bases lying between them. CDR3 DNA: TGTGCCAGCAGCTTAATTGTAGGTTACGAGCAGTACTTC. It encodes CASSLIVGYEQYF.

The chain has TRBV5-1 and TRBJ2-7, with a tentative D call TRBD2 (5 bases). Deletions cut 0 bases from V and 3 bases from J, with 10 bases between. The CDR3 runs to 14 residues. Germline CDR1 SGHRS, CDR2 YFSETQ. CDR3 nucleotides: TGCGCCAGCAGCTTGGTCACCGGGATCTACGAGCAGTACTTC. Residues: CASSLVTGIYEQYF. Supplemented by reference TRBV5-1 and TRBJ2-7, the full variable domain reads KAGVTQTPRYLIKTRGQQVTLSCSPISGHRSVSWYQQTPGQGLQFLFEYFSETQRNKGNFPGRFSGRQFSNSRSEMNVSTLELGDSALYLCASSLVTGIYEQYFGPGTRLTVT.

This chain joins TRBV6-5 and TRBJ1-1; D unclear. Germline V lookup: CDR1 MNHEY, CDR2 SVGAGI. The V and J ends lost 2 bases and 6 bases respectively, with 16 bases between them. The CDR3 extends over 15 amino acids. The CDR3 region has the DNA TGTGCCAGCAGTTACCCCCCCCCGAGGGAGCCTGAAGCTTTCTTT. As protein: CASSYPPPREPEAFF.

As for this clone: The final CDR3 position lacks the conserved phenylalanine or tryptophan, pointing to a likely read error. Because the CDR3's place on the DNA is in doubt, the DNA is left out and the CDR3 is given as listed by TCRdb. The CDR3 protein is CASGTGSL. The chain employs TRBV19 and TRBJ2-7; whether TRBD1, the table's D call, matches the DNA was not checked. With termini counted, the CDR3 has 8 amino acids. Germline lookup yields CDR1 LNHDA and CDR2 SQIVND (reference sequence).

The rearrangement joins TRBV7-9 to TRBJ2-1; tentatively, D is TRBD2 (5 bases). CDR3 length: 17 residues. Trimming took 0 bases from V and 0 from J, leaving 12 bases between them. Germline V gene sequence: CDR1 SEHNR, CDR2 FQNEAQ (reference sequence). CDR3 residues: CASSLAFSEGSYNEQFF. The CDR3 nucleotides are TGTGCCAGCAGCTTAGCTTTTAGTGAGGGCTCCTACAATGAGCAGTTCTTC.

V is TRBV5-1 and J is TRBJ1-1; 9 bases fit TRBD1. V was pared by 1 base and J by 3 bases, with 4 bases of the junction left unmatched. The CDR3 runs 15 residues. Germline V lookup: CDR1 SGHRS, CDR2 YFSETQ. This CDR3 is CASSLTGTGHTEAFF. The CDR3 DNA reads TGCGCCAGCAGCTTGACCGGGACAGGGCACACTGAAGCTTTCTTT.

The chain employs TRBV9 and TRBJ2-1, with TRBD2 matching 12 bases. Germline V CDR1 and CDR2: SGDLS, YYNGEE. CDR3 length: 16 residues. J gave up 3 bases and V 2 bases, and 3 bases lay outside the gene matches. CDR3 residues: CASSVELAGGYNEQFF. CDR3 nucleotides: TGTGCCAGCAGCGTCGAACTAGCGGGAGGCTACAATGAGCAGTTCTTC.

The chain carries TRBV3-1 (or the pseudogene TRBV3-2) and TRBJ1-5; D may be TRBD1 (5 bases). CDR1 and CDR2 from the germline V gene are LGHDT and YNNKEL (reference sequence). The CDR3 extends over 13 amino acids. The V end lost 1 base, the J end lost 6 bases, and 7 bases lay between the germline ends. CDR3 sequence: CASSQAQGQPQHF. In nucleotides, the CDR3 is TGTGCCAGCAGCCAAGCCCAGGGTCAGCCCCAGCATTTT.